A selection of T cell receptor beta chains follows, all from one sample in a study of blood T cell repertoires in COVID-19. TCRdb's table, derived via immunoSEQ multiplex PCR, lists solely in-frame clones and lacks some. Among more than 90,000 clones, roughly 89% were seen once, and the ten largest hold approximately 20%. What was sequenced was peripheral blood. The receptors were gathered from a woman in her fifties or sixties with COVID-19, enrolled during active disease. Each CDR3 is given with its conserved first and last residue. The order of the fields is V gene, clone size, CDR3 length, J gene, D gene, CDR3 protein, CDR3 DNA. The D gene is left open where the match is weak. Where a row states a size, it is once, few, many or the class of an expanded clone; other rows omit it.

>TRBV18|.|16|TRBJ2-3|TRBD1
CASSPPVQGASDTQYF
TGTGCCAGCTCACCACCGGTTCAGGGGGCCTCAGATACGCAGTATTTT
>TRBV7-8|.|15|TRBJ1-1|.
CASSLVLGGNTEAFF
TGTGCCAGCAGCTTAGTCCTGGGGGGGAACACTGAAGCTTTCTTT
>TRBV24-1|.|17|TRBJ2-1|.
CATSDLTGSTGLNQQFF
TGTGCCACCAGTGACCTTACAGGGTCGACTGGACTTAATCAGCAGTTCTTC
>TRBV19|.|15|TRBJ1-2|.
CASSIGFAGNYGYTF
TGTGCCAGTAGTATCGGATTCGCAGGAAACTATGGCTACACCTTC
>TRBV7-9|.|10|TRBJ1-2|.
CAKDGDGYTF
TGTGCCAAGGACGGGGATGGCTACACCTTC
>TRBV4-3|.|15|TRBJ1-2|.
CASSQDAQGYYGYTF
TGCGCCAGCAGCCAAGATGCCCAGGGTTACTATGGCTACACCTTC
>TRBV10-2|.|14|TRBJ2-1|TRBD2
CATRTSGGLNEQFF
TGCGCCACGCGGACTAGCGGGGGGCTGAATGAGCAGTTCTTC
>TRBV6-1|.|15|TRBJ2-7|.
CASSEGPAGTYEQYF
TGTGCCAGCAGTGAAGGGCCGGCAGGAACCTACGAGCAGTACTTC
>TRBV27|once|14|TRBJ2-3|TRBD2
CASRGSGGSDTQYF
TGTGCCAGCAGAGGCAGCGGGGGGTCAGATACGCAGTATTTT
>TRBV19|.|14|TRBJ2-7|TRBD1
CASTSTGGSDEQYF
TGTGCCAGTACGTCGACAGGGGGCTCGGACGAGCAGTACTTC
>TRBV5-4|.|14|TRBJ2-1|.
CASSVAGGSFEQFF
TGTGCCAGCAGCGTGGCCGGTGGTAGCTTTGAGCAGTTCTTC
>TRBV7-9|.|16|TRBJ2-5|TRBD1
CASSMRRDRNQETQYF
TGTGCCAGCAGCATGCGAAGGGACAGGAACCAAGAGACCCAGTACTTC
>TRBV2|few|14|TRBJ1-3|.
CASSAAESGNTIYF
TGTGCCAGCAGTGCCGCGGAATCTGGAAACACCATATATTTT
>TRBV11-3|.|14|TRBJ2-1|.
CASSLSRLEDEQFF
TGTGCCAGCAGCTTAAGCAGGTTGGAGGATGAGCAGTTCTTC
>TRBV28|.|14|TRBJ1-2|TRBD1
CASSLPDRASGYTF
TGTGCCAGCAGTTTGCCGGACAGGGCTTCCGGCTACACCTTC
>TRBV18|once|17|TRBJ2-3|TRBD2
CASSPLARGGPEDTQYF
TGTGCCAGCTCACCTTTAGCGCGCGGGGGGCCTGAGGATACGCAGTATTTT
>TRBV16|.|16|TRBJ1-6|TRBD1
CASSQGMDRPNSPLHF
TGTGCCAGCAGCCAAGGGATGGACAGGCCTAATTCACCCCTCCACTTT
>TRBV27|.|18|TRBJ1-4|TRBD1
CATEKQGAAGATNEKLFF
TGTGCCACAGAGAAACAGGGGGCTGCGGGAGCAACTAATGAAAAACTGTTTTTT
>TRBV2|once|14|TRBJ1-5|.
CASSEGVGNQPQHF
TGTGCCAGCAGTGAAGGAGTTGGCAATCAGCCCCAGCATTTT
>TRBV15|.|14|TRBJ1-6|TRBD1
CATSYTRGNSPLHF
TGTGCCACCAGCTACACCAGGGGGAATTCACCCCTCCACTTT
>TRBV10-3|.|15|TRBJ1-5|.
CAISDGTGSNQPQHF
TGTGCCATCAGTGACGGTACGGGGAGCAATCAGCCCCAGCATTTT
>TRBV18|.|18|TRBJ2-1|TRBD1
CASSPPTHQGAGHNEQFF
TGTGCCAGCTCACCACCGACGCATCAGGGGGCGGGGCACAATGAGCAGTTCTTC
>TRBV2|.|13|TRBJ2-1|.
CASSRGALGEQFF
TGTGCCTCGAGCCGGGGGGCTCTAGGTGAGCAGTTCTTC
>TRBV5-1|.|14|TRBJ2-7|TRBD1
CASKLTGASYEQYF
TGCGCCAGCAAACTAACAGGGGCCTCCTACGAGCAGTACTTC
>TRBV12-3/TRBV12-4|.|13|TRBJ1-4|.
CASRYDSNEKLFF
TGTGCCAGCAGGTACGACAGTAATGAAAAACTGTTTTTT
>TRBV13|.|13|TRBJ1-6|.
CASSFGERSPLHF
TGTGCCAGCAGCTTCGGGGAGCGATCACCCCTCCACTTT
>TRBV12-3/TRBV12-4|few|13|TRBJ1-2|.
CASVGGLDYGYTF
TGTGCCAGTGTGGGGGGGCTGGACTATGGCTACACCTTC
>TRBV6-5|.|13|TRBJ2-5|.
CASTSGDSATQYF
TGTGCCAGCACCTCCGGGGATTCGGCGACCCAGTACTTC
>TRBV7-2|.|17|TRBJ2-6|TRBD1
CASSSGQGRRGANVLTF
TGTGCCAGCAGCTCCGGACAGGGTAGACGCGGGGCCAACGTCCTGACTTTC
>TRBV19|.|14|TRBJ1-1|.
CASSILGAPTEAFF
TGTGCCAGTAGTATACTGGGGGCGCCCACTGAAGCTTTCTTT
>TRBV3-1/TRBV3-2|.|14|TRBJ1-2|TRBD1
CASSHVGTDYGYTF
TGTGCCAGCAGCCACGTTGGGACAGACTATGGCTACACCTTC
>TRBV3-1/TRBV3-2|.|18|TRBJ1-6|TRBD1
CASSPTGQGVSYNSPLHF
TGTGCCAGCAGTCCCACGGGACAGGGGGTCTCCTATAATTCACCCCTCCACTTT
>TRBV3-1/TRBV3-2|once|13|TRBJ2-4|TRBD1
CASNPGQGNIQYF
TGTGCCAGCAACCCGGGACAGGGGAACATTCAGTACTTC
>TRBV20-1|.|13|TRBJ1-1|TRBD1
CSASRQGATEAFF
TGCAGTGCTAGTCGACAGGGGGCTACGGAAGCTTTCTTT
>TRBV19|.|17|TRBJ2-6|.
CASSIQGSRSGANVLTF
TGTGCCAGTAGTATTCAGGGTTCTAGGTCTGGGGCCAACGTCCTGACTTTC
>TRBV3-1/TRBV3-2|.|13|TRBJ1-1|.
CASSPHKSAEAFF
TGTGCCAGCAGCCCCCACAAGTCAGCTGAAGCTTTCTTT
>TRBV7-2|.|14|TRBJ2-7|TRBD1
CASSLLQGAWEQYF
TGTGCCAGCAGCTTACTACAGGGGGCTTGGGAGCAGTACTTC
>TRBV12-5|.|12|TRBJ1-1|TRBD1
CASGRDRRKAFF
TGTGCTAGTGGGAGGGACAGAAGGAAAGCTTTCTTT
>TRBV9|.|15|TRBJ1-4|TRBD1
CASSVQGALREKLFF
TGTGCCAGCAGCGTTCAGGGGGCATTAAGGGAAAAACTGTTTTTT
>TRBV7-2|.|15|TRBJ1-3|.
CASSLGGVGGNTIYF
TGTGCCAGCAGCTTAGGGGGAGTGGGGGGAAACACCATATATTTT
>TRBV7-8|.|13|TRBJ2-7|.
CASSSTLGYEQYF
TGTGCCAGCAGCTCAACTCTCGGCTACGAGCAGTACTTC
>TRBV21-1|.|17|TRBJ1-1|.
CASSKGGIVDRVAEAFF
TGTGCCAGCAGCAAAGGCGGGATCGTGGACAGGGTTGCTGAAGCTTTCTTT
>TRBV4-1|few|14|TRBJ1-6|TRBD1
CASSLGQGNSPLHF
TGCGCCAGCAGCCTCGGACAGGGGAATTCACCCCTCCACTTT
>TRBV5-1|.|15|TRBJ1-1|.
CASSFPIGEKDEAFF
TGCGCCAGCAGCTTCCCGATAGGGGAAAAAGATGAAGCTTTCTTT
>TRBV5-1|once|17|TRBJ1-2|TRBD1
CASSPVATGGWGDGYTF
TGCGCCAGCAGCCCCGTCGCCACAGGGGGATGGGGTGATGGCTACACCTTC
>TRBV5-6|.|19|TRBJ2-1|TRBD2
CASSLESGGERKVYNEQFF
TGTGCCAGCAGCTTGGAAAGCGGGGGGGAGAGAAAAGTATACAATGAGCAGTTCTTC
>TRBV12-3/TRBV12-4|.|12|TRBJ1-2|.
CASSRGGYGYTF
TGTGCCAGCAGCCGCGGGGGTTATGGCTACACCTTC
>TRBV6-2/TRBV6-3|.|14|TRBJ2-1|.
CASSTKGGTNEQFF
TGTGCCAGCAGTACCAAGGGGGGGACCAATGAGCAGTTCTTC
>TRBV6-5|.|13|TRBJ1-2|.
CASSYSGGYGYTF
TGTGCCAGCAGTTACTCGGGAGGCTATGGCTACACCTTC
>TRBV6-2/TRBV6-3|.|18|TRBJ1-5|.
CASRPWFLATRRDQPQHF
TGTGCCAGCAGGCCTTGGTTCTTAGCCACCCGGAGGGATCAGCCCCAGCATTTT
>TRBV5-1|.|15|TRBJ1-5|.
CASSLDGRAGQPQHF
TGCGCCAGCAGCTTGGACGGGAGGGCCGGTCAGCCCCAGCATTTT
>TRBV19|.|16|TRBJ1-1|TRBD1
CASSPRPTGLNTEAFF
TGTGCCAGTAGTCCGCGTCCGACAGGGTTGAACACTGAAGCTTTCTTT
>TRBV9|.|13|TRBJ2-1|TRBD2
CASSPGGYNEQFF
TGTGCCAGCAGCCCGGGGGGATACAATGAGCAGTTCTTC
>TRBV9|.|15|TRBJ1-2|TRBD1
CASSIRDRGLYGYTF
TGTGCCAGCAGCATTCGGGACAGGGGGTTGTATGGCTACACCTTC
>TRBV5-1|once|14|TRBJ1-1|TRBD1
CASSPGQGRGEAFF
TGCGCCAGCAGCCCTGGACAGGGGAGGGGTGAAGCTTTCTTT